The 15 T cell receptor beta chains below were found in one sample sequenced in a study of blood T cells in healthy people across ages. A second 7 to 11 cycle PCR used barcoded and J-beta primers. TCRdb re-called the 5' RACE reads with MiXCR, one entry per CDR3 protein. The sample has some 1 million distinct CDR3 sequences, 40% to 55% seen once. Sequences were obtained from blood. Receptor source: a woman aged 55-75 years in good health.

The chain links TRBV2 to TRBJ1-4; the match to TRBD1 covers 8 bases. CDR1 SNHLY and CDR2 FYNNEI come from the germline V gene. There are 15 residues in the CDR3. Losses at the gene ends were 1 base for V and 8 bases for J; bases not matched to a gene: 6. The CDR3 sequence is CASSEEDRVGEKLFF. The CDR3 DNA sequence: TGTGCCAGCAGTGAAGAGGACAGGGTCGGAGAAAAACTGTTTTTT.

The chain has TRBV6-2 or TRBV6-3 and TRBJ2-7; 10 nucleotides align to TRBD2. The CDR3 is 16 residues long. The junction had 8 bases not matched to a gene; V was cut back by 2 bases and J by 4 bases. Germline CDR1 and CDR2: MNHEY and SVGEGT. DNA of the CDR3: TGTGCCAGCAGTTACCCCCGACCAGCGGGAGGGTACGAGCAGTACTTC. Its translation: CASSYPRPAGGYEQYF.

This clonotype has a handful of counts. This rearrangement joins TRBV11-2 to TRBJ2-1; a weak D match, TRBD2 (6 bases). The CDR3 consists of 15 residues. V lost 1 base, J lost 5 bases, and 12 bases lay in between. Germline V gene data show CDR1 as SGHAT and CDR2 as FQNNGV. The CDR3 here is CASSLGILADNEQFF. For the CDR3, the DNA is TGTGCCAGCAGCTTAGGTATCTTAGCGGACAATGAGCAGTTCTTC.

The genes are TRBV21-1 and TRBJ1-4; the D call of TRBD1 is as the table states it, not checked on the DNA. TRBV21-1 is given as a pseudogene. This CDR3 is 17 amino acids long. CDR3 region: CASSTPQQSSTNEKLFF. DNA for the CDR3: TGTGCCAGCAGCACCCCCCAGCAGAGTTCAACTAATGAAAAACTGTTTTTT.

The chain recombines TRBV20-1 with TRBJ2-7, with D possibly being TRBD1 (7 bases). Germline V gene data show CDR1 as DFQATT and CDR2 as SNEGSKA (reference sequence). Trimming cost V 5 bases and J 5 bases, with 16 bases left between them. This CDR3 spans 13 amino acids. The CDR3 DNA is TGCAGTGCTCCCATACAGGGGAGGAACGAGCAGTACTTC. Translating gives CSAPIQGRNEQYF.

The chain employs TRBV20-1 and TRBJ2-3; 9 bases are shared with TRBD2. This CDR3 comprises 15 residues. The V segment lost 5 bases and the J segment 1 base; nucleotides outside the gene matches: 7. In germline, CDR1 is DFQATT, CDR2 SNEGSKA (reference sequence). CDR3 in amino acids: CSAQNKREGTDTQYF. As DNA, the CDR3 is TGCAGTGCTCAGAATAAGCGGGAGGGCACAGATACGCAGTATTTT.

The rearrangement uses TRBV7-9 and TRBJ1-2, with D perhaps matching TRBD1 (6 bases). V lost 1 base to trimming and J lost 6 bases, with 9 bases between them. The CDR3 is 13 residues long. Germline CDR1 reads SEHNR; CDR2 reads FQNEAQ (reference sequence). In nucleotides, the CDR3 is TGTGCCAGCAGCTTAGGGGGGCAACATGGCTACACCTTC. Translation: CASSLGGQHGYTF.

This chain links TRBV11-2 with TRBJ2-7; tentative D call: TRBD1 (6 bases). From germline, CDR1 is SGHAT and CDR2 FQNNGV. The CDR3 runs to 15 residues. Between the trimmed V and J ends, which lost 3 bases and 4 bases, there was a span of 16 bases. CDR3 in amino acids: CASSFGFGTTYEQYF. CDR3 nucleotides: TGTGCCAGCAGCTTCGGTTTCGGGACAACTTACGAGCAGTACTTC.

A remark on this clonotype: A much larger clone differs from this one at a single base, so this may be a read error. V and J are TRBV20-1 and TRBJ2-5; D may be TRBD1 or TRBD2 (5 bases each). CDR3 size: 11 residues. Germline V gene lookup returns CDR1 DFQATT and CDR2 SNEGSKA (reference sequence). V gave up 2 bases and J gave up 11 bases, with 12 bases separating them. The CDR3, as DNA: TGCAGTGCTAGATTGGGGGATGAGCAGTACTTC. Its translation is CSARLGDEQYF.

This clonotype was detected many times. The gene calls are TRBV29-1 and TRBJ2-5; D may be TRBD2 (5 bases). V lost 4 bases, J lost 1 base, and 10 bases lay in between. This CDR3 is 13 amino acids long. Germline CDR1 and CDR2: SQVTM and ANQGSEA. CDR3 residues: CSVVEAGQETQYF. In DNA, the CDR3 is TGCAGCGTTGTGGAGGCAGGCCAAGAGACCCAGTACTTC.

The chain joins TRBV15 to TRBJ2-1; 8 positions match TRBD2. This CDR3 has 15 amino acids. Germline V gene sequence: CDR1 LNHNV, CDR2 YYDKDF (reference sequence). With 0 bases clipped from V and 9 bases from J, the junction kept 7 bases outside the gene matches. The CDR3 region is CATSREAGGRVEQFF. Written as DNA, the CDR3 is TGTGCCACCAGCAGAGAGGCGGGAGGAAGGGTTGAGCAGTTCTTC.

The table lists this clonotype with a few counts. The chain is built from TRBV27 and TRBJ2-1, with D tentatively TRBD2 (6 bases). The CDR3 runs to 13 residues. Germline V gives CDR1 MNHEY, CDR2 SMNVEV (reference sequence). V was cut by 6 bases and J by 7 bases, with 13 bases left in between. This CDR3 is CASRRLGLNEQFF. CDR3 in DNA: TGTGCCAGCAGGCGACTAGGATTGAATGAGCAGTTCTTC.

This clonotype has a handful of counts. The CDR3 sequence is CASSFRGGKSSDTQYF. For the CDR3, the DNA is TGTGCCAGCAGCTTTCGGGGCGGGAAAAGTTCAGATACGCAGTATTTT. J is TRBJ2-3 and V is TRBV7-6; D possibly corresponds to TRBD2 (6 bases). CDR3 length: 16 residues. Germline assignment: CDR1 SGHVS and CDR2 FNYEAQ. V was trimmed by 3 bases and J by 4 bases, leaving 17 bases between them.

This clonotype was counted only a few times. The V call is TRBV27, the J call TRBJ2-1; 13 positions match TRBD2. The germline gives CDR1 MNHEY, CDR2 SMNVEV (reference sequence). The length of the CDR3 is 14 residues. With 5 bases clipped from V and 10 bases from J, the junction kept 5 bases outside the gene matches. The CDR3 protein is CASSTGTSGVEQFF. The CDR3 DNA reads TGTGCCAGCAGTACCGGGACTAGCGGGGTCGAGCAGTTCTTC.

V is TRBV6-5 and J is TRBJ2-5; a possible D gene is TRBD2 (6 bases). The V end was cut by 7 bases, the J end by 2 bases, with 14 bases between. The CDR3 spans 14 residues. Germline CDR1 and CDR2: MNHEY and SVGAGI. CDR3 nucleotide sequence: TGTGCCAGCAAGGCGGGAACTATTCAAGAGACCCAGTACTTC. It translates to CASKAGTIQETQYF.